These 17 T cell receptor beta chains share one sample of origin, sequenced in a study of OX40 agonist ivuxolimab in advanced cancers. Assay used: immunoSEQ multiplex PCR; TCRdb lists only in-frame clones, some missing. The sample has some 39,000 clones, about 81% seen once. The sample was CD4+ or CD8+ T cells sorted from blood, taken in a trial of the OX40 agonist ivuxolimab. All receptors come from an adult with an advanced solid tumor such as melanoma, head and neck, liver or kidney cancer.

This clone has a single count. The CDR3 reads CAISRGNYEQYF. CDR3 in DNA: TGTGCCATCAGTCGGGGGAACTACGAGCAGTACTTC. The chain combines TRBV10-3 with TRBJ2-7, with D tentatively TRBD2 (6 bases). The length of the CDR3 is 12 residues. CDR1 is ENHRY and CDR2 is SYGVKD in the germline V gene. Deletions cut 5 bases from V and 3 bases from J, with 8 bases between.

CDR3 coding DNA: TGTGCCAGCAGTTACGGTAGCCCGGGAGGGAGGGATACGCAGTATTTT. Translation gives CASSYGSPGGRDTQYF. This chain connects TRBV6-6 to TRBJ2-3, with 8 bases aligning to TRBD2. The junction had 10 bases not matched to a gene; V was cut back by 2 bases and J by 6 bases. This CDR3 has 16 residues. Germline V gives CDR1 MNHNY, CDR2 SVGAGI (reference sequence).

This clone was seen a few times. The rearrangement joins TRBV19 to TRBJ2-7; no clear D. CDR3 size: 13 residues. CDR1 is LNHDA and CDR2 is SQIVND in the germline V gene (reference sequence). Trimming pared 4 bases from V and 6 bases from J, leaving 13 bases between. The CDR3 reads CASSTRAPSEQYF. CDR3 sequence (DNA): TGTGCCAGTAGTACCCGGGCACCCAGCGAGCAGTACTTC.

This clone rates as medium-sized. The CDR3 DNA is TGTGCCAGCAGCTTAGATAGGACGGGTTTGGGAAATGAGCAGTTCTTC. Amino acid sequence: CASSLDRTGLGNEQFF. The V call is TRBV11-2, the J call TRBJ2-1; D remains unclear. The CDR3 spans 16 residues. V was shortened by 0 bases and J by 7 bases, with 16 bases between the two germline ends. The V gene's germline CDR1 is SGHAT and CDR2 FQNNGV. Complete variable domain (other parts from reference TRBV11-2 and TRBJ2-1): EAGVAQSPRYKIIEKRQSVAFWCNPISGHATLYWYQQILGQGPKLLIQFQNNGVVDDSQLPKDRFSAERLKGVDSTLKIQPAKLEDSAVYLCASSLDRTGLGNEQFFGPGTRLTVL.

The V and J genes are TRBV11-3 and TRBJ2-7; TRBD2 agrees at 7 bases. The V segment lost 1 base and the J segment 2 bases; nucleotides outside the gene matches: 5. This CDR3 has 15 residues. The V gene's germline CDR1 is SGHNT and CDR2 YENEEA. The chain's CDR3 is CASSLGRRETYEQYF. In DNA form, the CDR3 reads TGTGCCAGCAGCTTAGGACGGCGGGAGACCTACGAGCAGTACTTC. The full variable domain, its missing parts supplied by reference TRBV11-3 and TRBJ2-7, is EAGVVQSPRYKIIEKKQPVAFWCNPISGHNTLYWYLQNLGQGPELLIRYENEEAVDDSQLPKDRFSAERLKGVDSTLKIQPAELGDSAVYLCASSLGRRETYEQYFGPGTRLTVT.

The V and J genes are TRBV28 and TRBJ1-2, with TRBD1 identical over 7 bases. The length of the CDR3 is 13 residues. CDR1 is MDHEN and CDR2 is SYDVKM in the germline V gene. Trimming removed 3 bases from V and 8 bases from J; junction bases left unmatched: 6. The CDR3 spells CASSLRRQGGYTF. The CDR3 DNA is TGTGCCAGCAGTTTGCGTCGACAGGGAGGCTACACCTTC.

CDR3 loop: CASSSAPQKNTEAFF. CDR3 in DNA: TGTGCCAGCAGCTCCGCCCCACAGAAGAACACTGAAGCTTTCTTT. The V and J genes are TRBV7-2 and TRBJ1-1; unclear D gene. Trimming removed 4 bases from V and 1 base from J, with 13 bases in between. The CDR3 is made up of 15 amino acids. The V gene's germline CDR1 is SGHTA and CDR2 FQGNSA.

This clone was observed a handful of times. CDR3 coding DNA: TGTGCCAGCAGTGAAGGTCAGGGAAACGAAAAACTGTTTTTT. Amino acids: CASSEGQGNEKLFF. The chain has TRBV25-1 and TRBJ1-4, with D perhaps TRBD1 (5 bases). CDR3 length: 14 residues. The germline V gene has CDR1 MGHDK and CDR2 SYGVNS. V shed 2 bases and J shed 8 bases, with 12 bases lying between them. Complete variable domain (other parts from reference TRBV25-1 and TRBJ1-4): EADIYQTPRYLVIGTGKKITLECSQTMGHDKMYWYQQDPGMELHLIHYSYGVNSTEKGDLSSESTVSRIRTEHFPLTLESARPSHTSQYLCASSEGQGNEKLFFGSGTQLSVL.

The rearrangement links TRBV5-1 to TRBJ2-1; 7 bases are a match to TRBD2. CDR1 and CDR2 (germline): SGHRS, YFSETQ. The CDR3 is 14 residues long. Trimming at V came to 4 bases and at J to 6 bases, leaving 7 bases not matched to a gene. The CDR3 sequence is CASSPGLDVNEQFF. DNA of the CDR3: TGCGCCAGCAGCCCTGGACTAGACGTCAATGAGCAGTTCTTC. Looking up the rest from reference TRBV5-1 and TRBJ2-1 gives the full variable domain: KAGVTQTPRYLIKTRGQQVTLSCSPISGHRSVSWYQQTPGQGLQFLFEYFSETQRNKGNFPGRFSGRQFSNSRSEMNVSTLELGDSALYLCASSPGLDVNEQFFGPGTRLTVL.

The genes are TRBV28 and TRBJ2-7; TRBD2 matches 10 bases. Per the germline V gene, CDR1 is MDHEN and CDR2 is SYDVKM. The CDR3 is 15 residues long. V gave up 8 bases and J gave up 3 bases; unmatched junction bases: 10. CDR3 region: CASYPGSSGSYEQYF. In DNA, the CDR3 is TGTGCCAGCTATCCTGGATCTAGCGGGAGCTACGAGCAGTACTTC.

V gene TRBV27 combines with J gene TRBJ1-5; maybe TRBD1 (5 bases). V lost 8 bases and J lost 3, with 23 bases in between. Germline V CDR1 and CDR2: MNHEY, SMNVEV (reference sequence). The CDR3 covers 17 residues. The CDR3 nucleotides read TGTGCCAGCCGCCCTATAGGGGCCGGGGGAAACAATCAGCCCCAGCATTTT. Translated: CASRPIGAGGNNQPQHF.

The chain has TRBV18 and TRBJ1-1, with D uncertain. Germline V lookup: CDR1 KGHSH, CDR2 LQKENI. Trimming took 4 bases from V and 4 from J, leaving 13 bases between them. The length of the CDR3 is 14 residues. The CDR3 DNA is TGTGCCAGCTCACGTGCACATCCGGGCACTGAAGCTTTCTTT. It is translated as CASSRAHPGTEAFF.

This clone came up once. The genes are TRBV11-3 and TRBJ2-5; 8 positions agree with TRBD2. This CDR3 is 13 amino acids long. The V segment lost 5 bases and the J segment 5 bases; nucleotides outside the gene matches: 4. Germline V gene data show CDR1 as SGHNT and CDR2 as YENEEA. As DNA, the CDR3 is TGTGCCAGCAGCGTAGCGGGAAGGGAGACCCAGTACTTC. Protein product: CASSVAGRETQYF. The full variable domain, rest sourced from reference TRBV11-3 and TRBJ2-5, is EAGVVQSPRYKIIEKKQPVAFWCNPISGHNTLYWYLQNLGQGPELLIRYENEEAVDDSQLPKDRFSAERLKGVDSTLKIQPAELGDSAVYLCASSVAGRETQYFGPGTRLLVL.

The chain carries TRBV6-6 and TRBJ1-5; maybe TRBD1 (6 bases). CDR1 and CDR2 (germline): MNHNY, SVGAGI (reference sequence). Trimming pared 5 bases from V and 7 bases from J, leaving 15 bases between. The CDR3 has 14 residues. In nucleotides, the CDR3 is TGTGCCAGCAGTCCCCACGGGGGCAGGCAGCCCCAGCATTTT. Translation gives CASSPHGGRQPQHF.

This chain links TRBV15 with TRBJ1-1; D unclear. The CDR3 totals 13 residues. Trimming left V 1 base short and J 10 bases short, with 13 bases between. Germline V gives CDR1 LNHNV, CDR2 YYDKDF (reference sequence). The DNA of the CDR3 is TGTGCCACCAGCAGAGGTAGGGCATCTGTAGCTTTCTTT. Its translation: CATSRGRASVAFF.

About this clone itself: At one of its ends the junction is not consistent with the germline gene, which may arise from a read error. The CDR3: CASSFRVTVADTQYF. Here the CDR3 DNA reads TGTGCCAGCAGCTTCCGGGTCACCGTGGCAGATACGCAGTATTTT. J is TRBJ2-3 and V is TRBV5-1; no clear D. This CDR3 has 15 amino acids. Germline CDR1 reads SGHRS; CDR2 reads YFSETQ.

The chain is built from TRBV7-2 and TRBJ1-5, with 8 positions matching TRBD1. The CDR3 spans 17 residues. Germline trimming cut 4 bases from V and 0 bases from J; bases unmatched to any gene: 8. CDR1 is SGHTA, CDR2 FQGNSA, per germline. CDR3 amino acids: CASSSNQGAGSNQPQHF. The CDR3, as DNA: TGTGCCAGCAGCTCTAACCAGGGGGCCGGTAGCAATCAGCCCCAGCATTTT. Full variable domain (outside the CDR3, taken from reference TRBV7-2 and TRBJ1-5): GAGVSQSPSNKVTEKGKDVELRCDPISGHTALYWYRQSLGQGLEFLIYFQGNSAPDKSGLPSDRFSAERTGGSVSTLTIQRTQQEDSAVYLCASSSNQGAGSNQPQHFGDGTRLSIL.